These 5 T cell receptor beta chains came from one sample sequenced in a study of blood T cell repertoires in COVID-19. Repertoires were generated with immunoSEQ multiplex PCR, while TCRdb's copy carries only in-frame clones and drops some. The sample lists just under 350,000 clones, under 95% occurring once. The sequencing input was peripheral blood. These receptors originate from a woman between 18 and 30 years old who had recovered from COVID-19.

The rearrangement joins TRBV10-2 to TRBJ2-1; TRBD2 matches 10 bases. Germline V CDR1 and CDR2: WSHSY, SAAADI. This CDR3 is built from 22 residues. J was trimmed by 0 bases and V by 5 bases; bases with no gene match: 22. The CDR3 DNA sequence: TGCGCCAGCAGTTATACTAGCGGGACCAGACAAAGGGAACTCTACTCCTACAATGAGCAGTTCTTC. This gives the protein CASSYTSGTRQRELYSYNEQFF.

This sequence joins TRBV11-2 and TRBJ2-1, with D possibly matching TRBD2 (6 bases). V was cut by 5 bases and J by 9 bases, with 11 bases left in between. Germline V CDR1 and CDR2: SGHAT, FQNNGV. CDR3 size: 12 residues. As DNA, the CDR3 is TGTGCCAGCAGCAAGACGGAGGGTGAGCAGTTCTTC. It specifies CASSKTEGEQFF.

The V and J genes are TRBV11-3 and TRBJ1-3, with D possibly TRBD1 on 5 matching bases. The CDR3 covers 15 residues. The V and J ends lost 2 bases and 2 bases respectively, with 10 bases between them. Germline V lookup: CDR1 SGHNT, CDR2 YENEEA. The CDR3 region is CASSLNAGPGNTIYF. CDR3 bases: TGTGCCAGCAGCTTAAACGCGGGACCTGGAAACACCATATATTTT.

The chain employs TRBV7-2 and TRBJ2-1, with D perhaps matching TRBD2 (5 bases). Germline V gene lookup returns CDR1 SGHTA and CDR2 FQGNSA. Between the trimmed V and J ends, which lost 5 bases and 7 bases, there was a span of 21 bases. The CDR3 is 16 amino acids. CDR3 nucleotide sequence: TGTGCCAGCAGCCCTTCTTCAGCGGCGGGCTTGAATGAGCAGTTCTTC. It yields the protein CASSPSSAAGLNEQFF.

The CDR3 protein is CASSSPPLTGNSYNEQFF. The CDR3 nucleotides are TGTGCCAGCAGTTCCCCACCCTTGACAGGCAACTCCTACAATGAGCAGTTCTTC. The chain recombines TRBV27 with TRBJ2-1; possibly TRBD1 for D (6 bases). CDR3 size: 18 residues. Germline assignment: CDR1 MNHEY and CDR2 SMNVEV (reference sequence). V lost 4 bases, J lost 0 bases, and 19 bases lay in between.